This T cell receptor (beta chain) was sequenced during a study of tumor-infiltrating lymphocytes in primary liver carcinoma. The CDR3 is 15 residues long. Germline V gives CDR1 SGHAT, CDR2 FQNNGV. Total RNA (around 0.45 ug) served as template for TCR beta cDNA synthesis primed by a constant-region primer. Investigators got TCR beta libraries out of three nested multiplex PCR rounds, done with slightly modified ARM-PCR. It was with TRBV1-TRBV30 forward primers and a C-beta reverse primer that the first two PCR rounds were run, at approximately 9 cycles each. One entry per CDR3 protein, called by TCRdb with MiXCR from the multiplex PCR reads. The data contain some 180,000 distinct CDR3 sequences, over 45% of them singletons. Remarks on this clonotype: Its antigen remains unidentified. A junction boundary mismatches the germline segment, possibly from a read error.

For blood RNA, unsorted whole blood served as the source, and germline DNA was extracted too. Study-level points and caveats: Pairs of tumor regions overlapped more than tumor-adjacent and tumor-blood pairs did.

V and J are TRBV11-2 and TRBJ2-1; 11 bases line up with TRBD2. The clonotype comes from a man in his forties or fifties with primary liver carcinoma and hepatitis B virus infection. The sequenced sample consisted of peripheral blood. CDR3 bases: TGTGTCAGCAGCTTAGAACTAGCGGGAGTCAATGAGCAGTCCTTC. Its translation: CVSSLELAGVNEQSF.